The sequence of this T cell receptor beta chain was determined in a study of human T cells and chemical hapten exposure. This clonotype came up a few times. CDR1 and CDR2 (germline): LGHNA, YNFKEQ. The CDR3 extends over 15 amino acids. V gave up 1 base and J gave up 4 bases; unmatched junction bases: 1. Each CDR3 protein is one row after TCRdb ran MiXCR on the RACE reads. Of some 380,000 distinct CDR3 sequences in the sample, more than 4.5% were seen once. Time point noted: patch test 1, 2 weeks after DPC sensitization. The treatment is: therapeutic diphenylcyclopropenone sensitization with weekly scalp DPC.

The receptor comes from a woman aged 45 to 65 with alopecia areata. Some clones in this sample may be carry-over from other donors' samples. The sample in question was whole blood, obtained in connection with sensitization to the hapten diphenylcyclopropenone (DPC). The V and J genes are TRBV4-2 and TRBJ2-3, with 11 positions matching TRBD1. CDR3 region: CASSQGTGGADTQYF. The CDR3 DNA follows: TGTGCCAGCAGCCAAGGGACAGGGGGCGCAGATACGCAGTATTTT.